This record covers a single TCR beta chain. The sample comes from a study of PD-1 blockade in classical Hodgkin lymphoma. Germline values: CDR1 SGHNT, CDR2 YENEEA. The V gene lost 6 bases and the J gene lost 0 bases, with 14 bases spanning the gap. This CDR3 is 15 amino acids long. Clones were sequenced by immunoSEQ multiplex PCR, and TCRdb holds only the in-frame ones, with some missing. Found here are 25,000 to 35,000 clones, 70% of them singletons; the top ten hold about 15%. Patients all relapsed after autologous stem cell transplantation, and there was variation in brentuximab vedotin exposure. Complete response, partial response or progressive disease was each patient's best response.

The sequenced sample was peripheral blood mononuclear cells (PBMCs), obtained before the second cycle of nivolumab. The sequence derives from a human donor with classical Hodgkin lymphoma. This rearrangement joins TRBV11-3 to TRBJ1-1, with no clear D. CDR3 residues: CASSFWAGVNTEAFF. The CDR3 DNA is TGTGCCAGCAGTTTCTGGGCCGGGGTGAACACTGAAGCTTTCTTT.